This T cell receptor beta chain appears in the sequencing data of a study of PD-L1 blockade in urothelial cancer. V lost 2 bases and J lost 5; bases outside the gene matches: 13. The germline V gene encodes CDR1 SGHTA and CDR2 FQGTGA. This CDR3 contains 17 residues. Time point reported: peripheral blood 6 weeks after treatment start. Assay: immunoSEQ multiplex PCR; the TCRdb copy retains only in-frame clones and omits some. The sample lists around 45,000 clones; under 90% were seen once. Whole-study findings and limits: Tumor-associated blood clones were expanded more by durable-benefit patients at 3 weeks.

Details on this clone: Its target is unknown.

The sequencing here drew on PBMCs, taken around atezolizumab (anti-PD-L1) treatment. This chain uses TRBV7-3 with TRBJ2-5; 8 bases line up with TRBD1. The receptor comes from a man in his 60s with urothelial cancer. CDR3: CASSLGQGAQVLETQYF. CDR3 in DNA: TGTGCCAGCAGCTTAGGGCAGGGGGCGCAGGTGTTGGAGACCCAGTACTTC. The full variable domain, completed using reference TRBV7-3 and TRBJ2-5, is GAGVSQTPSNKVTEKGKYVELRCDPISGHTALYWYRQSLGQGPEFLIYFQGTGAADDSGLPNDRFFAVRPEGSVSTLKIQRTERGDSAVYLCASSLGQGAQVLETQYFGPGTRLLVL.